This passage covers 13 T cell receptor beta chains from one sample sequenced in a study of T cell clonotyping in hematopoietic cell transplantation. Some clones are missing from TCRdb's copy, which holds only in-frame ones; the method was immunoSEQ multiplex PCR. The data show tens of thousands of clones, around 95% seen once. The sequenced sample consisted of peripheral blood mononuclear cells. These receptors were obtained from a woman in her forties or fifties in good health. Some clones in this sample may be carry-over from other donors' samples.

This clone was seen a single time. J is TRBJ1-6 and V is TRBV4-2, with 9 bases identical to TRBD1. The germline gives CDR1 LGHNA, CDR2 YNFKEQ. CDR3 length: 19 amino acids. The V gene end was trimmed by 0 bases and the J gene end by 4 bases; junction bases not matched to a gene: 10. The CDR3 nucleotides are TGTGCCAGCAGCCAAGATAAGGGGACAGGGAGAGGGTATAATTCACCCCTCCACTTT. The encoded protein is CASSQDKGTGRGYNSPLHF.

The chain combines TRBV6-5 with TRBJ2-2; no firm D call. Looked up from germline, CDR1 is MNHEY and CDR2 is SVGAGI. Trimming shortened V by 6 bases and J by 6 bases, and 11 bases separated the two germline ends. This CDR3 region has 13 residues. The CDR3 here is CASSKVVAGELFF. The CDR3 DNA follows: TGTGCCAGCAGCAAAGTCGTCGCCGGGGAGCTGTTTTTT.

The V gene is TRBV10-3, the J gene TRBJ1-2; possible D gene TRBD1, 6 bases. This CDR3 is 17 amino acids long. Germline V CDR1 and CDR2: ENHRY, SYGVKD. Trimming stripped 2 bases from V and 1 base from J, with 17 bases between. CDR3 sequence: CAISEDGQSAFNYGYTF. As DNA, the CDR3 is TGTGCCATCAGTGAGGATGGACAGTCTGCCTTTAACTATGGCTACACCTTC.

V gene TRBV19 combines with J gene TRBJ2-1; 12 bases are shared with TRBD2. Per the germline V gene, CDR1 is LNHDA and CDR2 is SQIVND (reference sequence). Losses at the gene ends were 0 bases for V and 8 bases for J; bases not matched to a gene: 2. This CDR3 spans 15 amino acids. The CDR3 region is CASSIDTSGGYEQFF. DNA for the CDR3: TGTGCCAGTAGTATAGATACTAGCGGGGGGTATGAGCAGTTCTTC. Full variable domain (missing parts from reference TRBV19 and TRBJ2-1): DGGITQSPKYLFRKEGQNVTLSCEQNLNHDAMYWYRQDPGQGLRLIYYSQIVNDFQKGDIAEGYSVSREKKESFPLTVTSAQKNPTAFYLCASSIDTSGGYEQFFGPGTRLTVL.

This chain uses TRBV5-1 with TRBJ2-5; D might be TRBD2 (7 bases). CDR1 and CDR2 from the germline V gene are SGHRS and YFSETQ. V was pared by 2 bases and J by 1 base, with 15 bases between. This CDR3 is 16 amino acids long. CDR3 nucleotide sequence: TGCGCCAGCAGCTTTGGAGGGGGGGCCCTCCAAGAGACCCAGTACTTC. Encoded protein: CASSFGGGALQETQYF.

The chain employs TRBV5-6 and TRBJ1-2; a weak D match, TRBD1 (5 bases). Germline V gene sequence: CDR1 SGHDT, CDR2 YYEEEE. V was pared by 1 base and J by 4 bases, with 11 bases between. The CDR3 sequence is 14 residues long. The CDR3 sequence: CASSLLTAPYGYTF. The CDR3 DNA is TGTGCCAGCAGCTTGTTGACAGCCCCCTATGGCTACACCTTC.

The chain has TRBV27 and TRBJ1-5; TRBD1 might be the D (5 bases). With 6 bases removed from V and 4 bases from J, the gap between germline ends came to 10 bases. The length of the CDR3 is 13 residues. Germline CDR1 and CDR2: MNHEY and SMNVEV (reference sequence). CDR3 nucleotides: TGTGCCAGCAGAAAGGGGATTAATCAGCCCCAGCATTTT. The encoded protein is CASRKGINQPQHF.

The CDR3 sequence is CATSRDLQSGYGYTF. In nucleotides, the CDR3 is TGTGCCACCAGCAGAGACTTGCAGTCTGGGTATGGCTACACCTTC. The chain uses TRBV15 and TRBJ1-2; D gene unclear. Trimming removed 0 bases from V and 5 bases from J, with 13 bases in between. This CDR3 has 15 residues. Per germline, CDR1 LNHNV and CDR2 YYDKDF (reference sequence).

In its sample, this clone was seen a few times. The chain recombines TRBV2 with TRBJ2-7; TRBD1 matches at 8 bases. Germline V CDR1 and CDR2: SNHLY, FYNNEI. V was clipped by 2 bases and J by 4 bases; unmatched bases: 7. This CDR3 region has 15 residues. CDR3 coding DNA: TGTGCCAGCAGTGAAAGAGGGCAGGGGGCATACGAGCAGTACTTC. It encodes CASSERGQGAYEQYF.

V gene TRBV2 combines with J gene TRBJ2-2, with 8 bases that match TRBD1. Germline loops: CDR1 SNHLY, CDR2 FYNNEI. This CDR3 comprises 22 residues. Unmatched junction bases numbered 22, after V lost 0 bases and J lost 4 bases. As DNA, the CDR3 is TGTGCCAGCAGTGAAGCGCTTCGAGGGACAGGCATAGACTCAGACCTCACCGGGGAGCTGTTTTTT. Protein product: CASSEALRGTGIDSDLTGELFF.

CDR3 loop: CASSPDRDHTEAFF. The CDR3 DNA is TGTGCCAGCAGCCCCGACAGGGATCACACTGAAGCTTTCTTT. The chain carries TRBV6-5 and TRBJ1-1; TRBD1 matches 7 bases. The germline CDR1 and CDR2 sequences are MNHEY and SVGAGI. V shed 6 bases and J 3 bases; nucleotides not matched to a gene: 7. CDR3 length: 14 amino acids.

The chain links TRBV11-2 to TRBJ2-5; 8 bases map to TRBD2. Trimming at V came to 5 bases and at J to 4 bases, leaving 9 bases not matched to a gene. Looked up from germline, CDR1 is SGHAT and CDR2 is FQNNGV. The CDR3 is made up of 15 amino acids. CDR3 nucleotides: TGTGCCAGCAGCGCAGCGGGGGCCGACACAGAGACCCAGTACTTC. It yields the protein CASSAAGADTETQYF. The variable domain in full, completed from reference TRBV11-2 and TRBJ2-5, reads EAGVAQSPRYKIIEKRQSVAFWCNPISGHATLYWYQQILGQGPKLLIQFQNNGVVDDSQLPKDRFSAERLKGVDSTLKIQPAKLEDSAVYLCASSAAGADTETQYFGPGTRLLVL.

This clone was picked up one time. The J gene is TRBJ1-3, the V gene TRBV6-5, with TRBD1 as a possible D gene (6 bases). This CDR3 is 15 amino acids long. The ends were cut back, 2 bases at V and 1 base at J, with 9 bases in the middle. The germline CDR1 and CDR2 sequences are MNHEY and SVGAGI. This chain's CDR3 is CASSYPTGSGNTIYF. DNA of the CDR3: TGTGCCAGCAGTTACCCTACAGGGTCTGGAAACACCATATATTTT.